This T cell receptor (beta chain) was documented in a study of blood T cell repertoires in COVID-19. Study in general: The study drew acute and convalescent COVID-19 samples from the United States, Italy and Spain. In each case, the material was cDNA or gDNA derived from T cells, B-cell-depleted T cells, or PBMCs.

Deletions cut 1 base from V and 5 bases from J, with 12 bases between. The CDR3 runs to 15 residues. Germline-derived CDR1 and CDR2 are SGHAT and FQNNGV. Produced via immunoSEQ multiplex PCR; TCRdb's table is partial and in-frame only. The sample consists of hundreds of thousands of clones, around 88% of them appearing once. The TCR sequence derives from a woman in her sixties or seventies with COVID-19, enrolled during active disease. Sample: peripheral blood. The rearrangement links TRBV11-2 to TRBJ2-1; weak D call: TRBD2 (5 bases). In nucleotides, the CDR3 is TGTGCCAGCAGCTTAGTGGGTCCCGGGGACAATGAGCAGTTCTTC. Its protein product is CASSLVGPGDNEQFF.